This is a list of T cell receptor beta chains from one sample in a study of graft-versus-host responses after intestinal transplantation. Method: immunoSEQ multiplex PCR; TCRdb's copy keeps in-frame clones and lacks some. Among about 88,000 clones, approximately 92% were seen once, and the ten largest hold about 0.29%. No antigens are known for them. The sample in question was unstimulated CD4+ T cells sorted from spleen or lymph node cells, obtained before intestinal transplant. These receptor sequences come from a human donor who received an intestinal transplant. Both conserved end residues are part of each CDR3. The D gene is left open where the match is weak. The listing skips clone size in some rows; elsewhere it reads once, few, many or a size class.

len | d_gene | j_gene | v_gene | abundance | CDR3aa | CDR3nt
13 | NA | TRBJ1-2 | TRBV6-4 | NA | CASRNGSNYGYTF | TGTGCCAGCAGGAACGGATCTAACTATGGCTACACCTTC
16 | TRBD1 | TRBJ2-5 | TRBV5-4 | NA | CASSLGDRGTQETQYF | TGTGCCAGCAGCTTGGGGGACAGGGGGACCCAAGAGACCCAGTACTTC
14 | NA | TRBJ2-2 | TRBV6-1 | once | CASRSPGSDGELFF | TGTGCCAGCAGGTCCCCAGGGTCGGACGGGGAGCTGTTTTTT
14 | TRBD2 | TRBJ2-1 | TRBV7-9 | once | CASRSSGSYNEQFF | TGTGCCAGCAGGTCTAGCGGGAGCTACAATGAGCAGTTCTTC
16 | TRBD2 | TRBJ2-3 | TRBV27 | NA | CASSLLLAGKTDTQYF | TGTGCCAGCAGTCTTCTACTAGCGGGAAAGACAGATACGCAGTATTTT
15 | NA | TRBJ2-7 | TRBV10-3 | NA | CAISDPTWRTYEQYF | TGTGCCATCAGTGACCCTACTTGGCGGACCTACGAGCAGTACTTC
14 | TRBD1 | TRBJ2-7 | TRBV6-1 | once | CASKPGQGSYEQYF | TGTGCCAGCAAACCGGGACAGGGGTCCTACGAGCAGTACTTC
15 | NA | TRBJ2-7 | TRBV28 | NA | CASSLVGGHSYEQYF | TGTGCCAGCAGTTTAGTGGGGGGTCATTCCTACGAGCAGTACTTC
14 | NA | TRBJ1-1 | TRBV2 | NA | CASSDVRWVTEAFF | TGTGCCAGCAGTGATGTACGATGGGTGACTGAAGCTTTCTTT
15 | TRBD1 | TRBJ1-2 | TRBV5-8 | NA | CASSRWDRTNYGYTF | TGTGCCAGCAGTCGTTGGGACAGAACTAACTATGGCTACACCTTC
14 | NA | TRBJ1-1 | TRBV9 | once | CASSPGPTNTEAFF | TGTGCCAGCAGCCCCGGACCCACGAACACTGAAGCTTTCTTT
15 | NA | TRBJ1-1 | TRBV5-1 | NA | CASSASRGVGTEAFF | TGCGCCAGCAGCGCATCTCGGGGAGTCGGCACTGAAGCTTTCTTT
11 | NA | TRBJ1-5 | TRBV28 | NA | CASTSNQPQHF | TGTGCCAGCACGTCTAATCAGCCCCAGCATTTT
17 | NA | TRBJ2-2 | TRBV5-1 | NA | CASSLVGGTFNTGELFF | TGCGCCAGCAGCTTGGTTGGCGGGACCTTCAACACCGGGGAGCTGTTTTTT